Below, one TCR beta chain is given with its context. From germline, CDR1 is SGHAT and CDR2 FQNNGV. This CDR3 has 19 residues. V was clipped by 5 bases and J by 4 bases; unmatched bases: 16. The source of the sample is a study of blood T cell repertoires in COVID-19. Study overall: The United States, Italy and Spain provided the acute and convalescent COVID-19 samples. From T cells, B-cell-depleted T cells, or PBMCs came the material, which was cDNA or gDNA.

Original handling: Estimates of nucleated cell counts were drawn from the amplification of reference gene primers. The method was immunoSEQ multiplex PCR; TCRdb's version includes in-frame clones alone and lacks a portion of them. The V and J calls and clone size are taken from that table; D and trimming were inferred from the DNA. The sample has hundreds of thousands of clones, about four fifths seen once. The TCR originated in a middle-aged woman with active or convalescent COVID-19. This chain joins TRBV11-2 and TRBJ2-7; 14 bases align to TRBD2. What was sequenced was peripheral blood. The CDR3 region has the DNA TGTGCCAGCAGCACCTTACGGGCGGGGACTAGCGGGGGTCTATACGAGCAGTACTTC. This codes for CASSTLRAGTSGGLYEQYF.